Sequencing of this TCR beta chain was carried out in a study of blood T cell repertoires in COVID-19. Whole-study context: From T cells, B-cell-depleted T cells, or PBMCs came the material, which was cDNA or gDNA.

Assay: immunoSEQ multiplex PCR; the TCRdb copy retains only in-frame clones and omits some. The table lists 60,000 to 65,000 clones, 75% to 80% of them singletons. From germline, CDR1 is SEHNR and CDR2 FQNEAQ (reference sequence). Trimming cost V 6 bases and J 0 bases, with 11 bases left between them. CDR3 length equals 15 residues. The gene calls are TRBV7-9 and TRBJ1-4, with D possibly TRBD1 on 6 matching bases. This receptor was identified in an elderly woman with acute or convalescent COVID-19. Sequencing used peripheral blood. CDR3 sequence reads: CASSPGDPTNEKLFF. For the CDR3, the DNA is TGTGCCAGCAGTCCAGGGGATCCAACTAATGAAAAACTGTTTTTT. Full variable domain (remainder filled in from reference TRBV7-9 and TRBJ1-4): DTGVSQNPRHKITKRGQNVTFRCDPISEHNRLYWYRQTLGQGPEFLTYFQNEAQLEKSRLLSDRFSAERPKGSFSTLEIQRTEQGDSAMYLCASSPGDPTNEKLFFGSGTQLSVL.